This T cell receptor beta chain stems from a study of OX40 agonist ivuxolimab in advanced cancers. In the study overall: Patients in dose escalation had liver, melanoma, kidney or head and neck cancers.

Study-level findings and limits: Dose levels from 0.1 to 3.0 mg/kg saw CD4+ and CD8+ blood T cells expand clonally by week 6. Low normalized T-cell clonal expansion was additionally recorded for some nonresponders.

Profiling relied on immunoSEQ multiplex PCR, and the TCRdb table lists in-frame clones only, not all of them. The sample lists 68,000 or so clones, about 91% occurring once. This clone was counted a few times. Its antigen is unknown. The specimen comprised CD4+ or CD8+ T cells sorted from blood, sampled in a trial of the OX40 agonist ivuxolimab. The receptor was derived from an adult with an advanced solid tumor such as melanoma, head and neck, liver or kidney cancer.

CDR3 residues: CAWRDGGVTNEKLFF. The CDR3 coding sequence is TGTGCCTGGAGAGACGGGGGAGTAACTAATGAAAAACTGTTTTTT. This chain connects TRBV30 to TRBJ1-4; D is possibly TRBD1 (5 bases). Trimming shortened V by 3 bases and J by 1 base, and 12 bases separated the two germline ends. CDR1 is GTSNPN and CDR2 is SVGIG in the germline V gene (reference sequence). The CDR3 runs 15 residues.